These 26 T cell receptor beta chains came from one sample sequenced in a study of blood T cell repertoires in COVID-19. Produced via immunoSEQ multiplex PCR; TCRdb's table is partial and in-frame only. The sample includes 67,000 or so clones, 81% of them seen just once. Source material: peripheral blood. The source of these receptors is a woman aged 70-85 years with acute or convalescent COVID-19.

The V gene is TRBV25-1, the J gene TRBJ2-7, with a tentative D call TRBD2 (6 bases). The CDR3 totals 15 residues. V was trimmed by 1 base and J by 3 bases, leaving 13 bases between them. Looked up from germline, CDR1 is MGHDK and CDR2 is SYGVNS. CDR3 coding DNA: TGTGCCAGCAGTGAATGGGGGGTTGGCAGCTACGAGCAGTACTTC. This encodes CASSEWGVGSYEQYF.

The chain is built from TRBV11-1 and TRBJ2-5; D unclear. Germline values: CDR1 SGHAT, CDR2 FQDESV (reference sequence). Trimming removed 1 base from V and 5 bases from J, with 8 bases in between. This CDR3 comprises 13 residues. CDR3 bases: TGTGCCAGCAGCTTAGGCTTTGCGGAGACCCAGTACTTC. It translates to CASSLGFAETQYF.

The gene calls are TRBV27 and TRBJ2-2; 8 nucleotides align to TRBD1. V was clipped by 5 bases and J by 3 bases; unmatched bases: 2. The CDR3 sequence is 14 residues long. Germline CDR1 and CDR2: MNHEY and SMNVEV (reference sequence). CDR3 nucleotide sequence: TGTGCCAGCAGTGAGGACAGGGACACCGGGGAGCTGTTTTTT. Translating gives CASSEDRDTGELFF.

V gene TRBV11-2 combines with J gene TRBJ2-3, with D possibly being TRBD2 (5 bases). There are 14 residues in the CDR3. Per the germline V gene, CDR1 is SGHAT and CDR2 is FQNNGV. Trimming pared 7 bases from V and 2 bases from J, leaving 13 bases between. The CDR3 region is CASTTLDATDTQYF. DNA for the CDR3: TGTGCCAGCACCACACTAGACGCCACAGATACGCAGTATTTT.

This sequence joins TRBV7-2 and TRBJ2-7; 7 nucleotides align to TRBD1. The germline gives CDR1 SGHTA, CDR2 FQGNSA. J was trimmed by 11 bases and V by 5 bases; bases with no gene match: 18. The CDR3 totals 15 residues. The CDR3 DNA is TGTGCCAGCAGCCCCCCCGGGACAGCAATCAAGGGAAAGTACTTC. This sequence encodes CASSPPGTAIKGKYF.

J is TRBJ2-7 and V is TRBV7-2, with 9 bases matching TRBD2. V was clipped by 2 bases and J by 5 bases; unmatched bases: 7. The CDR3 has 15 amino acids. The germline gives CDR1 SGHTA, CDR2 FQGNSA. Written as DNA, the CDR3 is TGTGCCAGCAGCTTACTAGCGGGGACCTACGACGAGCAGTACTTC. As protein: CASSLLAGTYDEQYF.

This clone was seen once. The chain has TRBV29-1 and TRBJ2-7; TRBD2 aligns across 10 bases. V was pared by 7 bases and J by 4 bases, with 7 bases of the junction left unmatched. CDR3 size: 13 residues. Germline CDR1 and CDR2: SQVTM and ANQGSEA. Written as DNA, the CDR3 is TGCAGCGCCAGTCCTAGCGGGAGTTACGAGCAGTACTTC. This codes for CSASPSGSYEQYF.

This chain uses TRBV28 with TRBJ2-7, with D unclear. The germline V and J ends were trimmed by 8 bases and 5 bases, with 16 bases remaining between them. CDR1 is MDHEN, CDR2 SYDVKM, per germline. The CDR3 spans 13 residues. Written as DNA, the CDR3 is TGTGCCAGCCGCATCAATACTCTGGACGAGCAGTACTTC. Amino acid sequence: CASRINTLDEQYF.

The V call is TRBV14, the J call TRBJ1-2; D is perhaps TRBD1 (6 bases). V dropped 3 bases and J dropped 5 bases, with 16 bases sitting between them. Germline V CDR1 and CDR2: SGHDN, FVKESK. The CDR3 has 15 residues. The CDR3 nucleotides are TGTGCCAGCAGCCACGACGCAGGGGTTGGGTATGGCTACACCTTC. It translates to CASSHDAGVGYGYTF.

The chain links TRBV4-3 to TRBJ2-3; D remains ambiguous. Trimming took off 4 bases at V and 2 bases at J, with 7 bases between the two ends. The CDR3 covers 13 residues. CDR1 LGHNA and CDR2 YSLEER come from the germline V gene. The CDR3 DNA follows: TGCGCCAGCAGCCGCCTATACACAGATACGCAGTATTTT. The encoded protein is CASSRLYTDTQYF.

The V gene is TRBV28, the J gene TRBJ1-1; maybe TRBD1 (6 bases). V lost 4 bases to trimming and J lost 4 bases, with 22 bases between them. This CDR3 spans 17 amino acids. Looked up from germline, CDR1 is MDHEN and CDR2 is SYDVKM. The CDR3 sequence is CASSSFRDTLAGTEAFF. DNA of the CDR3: TGTGCCAGCAGTTCCTTCCGGGACACCCTCGCAGGCACTGAAGCTTTCTTT.

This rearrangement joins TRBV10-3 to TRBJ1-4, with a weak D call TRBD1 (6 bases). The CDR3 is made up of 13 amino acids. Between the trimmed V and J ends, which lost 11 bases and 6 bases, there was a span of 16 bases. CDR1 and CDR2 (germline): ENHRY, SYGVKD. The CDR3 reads CASSAGADEKLFF. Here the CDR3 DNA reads TGTGCCTCATCGGCAGGGGCGGATGAAAAACTGTTTTTT.

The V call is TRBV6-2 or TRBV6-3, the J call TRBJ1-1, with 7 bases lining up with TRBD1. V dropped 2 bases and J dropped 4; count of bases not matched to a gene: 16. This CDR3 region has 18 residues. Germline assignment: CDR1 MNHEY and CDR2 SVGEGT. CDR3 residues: CASSYETTGKVWGTEAFF. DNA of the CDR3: TGTGCCAGCAGTTACGAAACGACAGGGAAGGTTTGGGGCACTGAAGCTTTCTTT.

In DNA form, the CDR3 reads TGTGCCAGCAGTTTATCTGGGAGTACTGAAGCTTTCTTT. It specifies CASSLSGSTEAFF. The J gene is TRBJ1-1, the V gene TRBV12-3 or TRBV12-4; no clear D gene. The V end was cut by 2 bases, the J end by 5 bases, with 9 bases between. The CDR3 sequence is 13 residues long.

The CDR3 sequence is CSVQGAVKVNTEAFF. CDR3 sequence (DNA): TGCAGCGTCCAGGGGGCTGTGAAGGTGAACACTGAAGCTTTCTTT. The chain carries TRBV29-1 and TRBJ1-1; TRBD1 aligns across 8 bases. Germline lookup yields CDR1 SQVTM and CDR2 ANQGSEA. This CDR3 has 15 amino acids. The ends lost 6 bases at V and 0 bases at J; junction bases unmatched: 9.

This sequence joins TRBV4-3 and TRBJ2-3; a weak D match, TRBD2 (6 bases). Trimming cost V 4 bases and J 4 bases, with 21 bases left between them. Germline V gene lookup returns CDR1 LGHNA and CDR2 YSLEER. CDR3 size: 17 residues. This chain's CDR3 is CASSLSHPPAGPDTQYF. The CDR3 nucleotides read TGCGCCAGCAGCCTATCGCATCCCCCAGCGGGCCCAGATACGCAGTATTTT.

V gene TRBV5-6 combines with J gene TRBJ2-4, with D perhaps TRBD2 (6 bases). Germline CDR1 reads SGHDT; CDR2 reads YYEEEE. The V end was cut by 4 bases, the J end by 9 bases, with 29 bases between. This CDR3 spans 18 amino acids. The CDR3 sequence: CASSPTSQASSGGGIQYF. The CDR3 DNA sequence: TGTGCCAGCAGCCCGACCTCCCAGGCTTCCTCCGGGGGTGGCATTCAGTACTTC. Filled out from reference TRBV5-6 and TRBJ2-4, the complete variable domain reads DAGVTQSPTHLIKTRGQQVTLRCSPKSGHDTVSWYQQALGQGPQFIFQYYEEEERQRGNFPDRFSGHQFPNYSSELNVNALLLGDSALYLCASSPTSQASSGGGIQYFGAGTRLSVL.

CDR3 nucleotides: TGTGCCAGCACGGACTCTAGCGCACCAAGGGGTGAGCAGTTCTTC. Translation: CASTDSSAPRGEQFF. The chain recombines TRBV2 with TRBJ2-1, with D possibly being TRBD2 (6 bases). Germline V gene data show CDR1 as SNHLY and CDR2 as FYNNEI. The V gene lost 7 bases and the J gene lost 9 bases, with 22 bases spanning the gap. This CDR3 spans 15 amino acids.

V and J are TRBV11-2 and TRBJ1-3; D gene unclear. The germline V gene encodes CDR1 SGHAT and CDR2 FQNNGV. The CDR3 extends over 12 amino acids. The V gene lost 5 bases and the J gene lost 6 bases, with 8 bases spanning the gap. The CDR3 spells CASSHTKNTIYF. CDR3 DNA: TGTGCCAGCAGCCACACGAAAAACACCATATATTTT.

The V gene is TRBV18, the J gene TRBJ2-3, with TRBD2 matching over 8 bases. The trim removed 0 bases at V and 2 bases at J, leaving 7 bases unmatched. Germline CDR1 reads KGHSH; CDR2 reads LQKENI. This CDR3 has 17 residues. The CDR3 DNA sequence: TGTGCCAGCTCACCACCGCGGGGGGCCCTAACCACAGATACGCAGTATTTT. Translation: CASSPPRGALTTDTQYF.

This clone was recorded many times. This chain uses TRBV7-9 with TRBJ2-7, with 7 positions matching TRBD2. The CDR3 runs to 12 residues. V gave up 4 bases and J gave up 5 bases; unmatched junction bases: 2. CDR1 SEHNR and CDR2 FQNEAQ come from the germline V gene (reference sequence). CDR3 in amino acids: CASSWGRDEQYF. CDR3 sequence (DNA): TGTGCCAGCAGCTGGGGGAGGGACGAGCAGTACTTC.

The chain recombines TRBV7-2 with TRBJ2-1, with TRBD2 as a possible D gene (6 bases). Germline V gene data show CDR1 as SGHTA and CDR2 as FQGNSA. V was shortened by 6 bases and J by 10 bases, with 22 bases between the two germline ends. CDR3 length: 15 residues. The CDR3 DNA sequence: TGTGCCAGCAGGGGGCCGCAGCCCGTGGGGGGAGAGCAGTTCTTC. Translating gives CASRGPQPVGGEQFF.

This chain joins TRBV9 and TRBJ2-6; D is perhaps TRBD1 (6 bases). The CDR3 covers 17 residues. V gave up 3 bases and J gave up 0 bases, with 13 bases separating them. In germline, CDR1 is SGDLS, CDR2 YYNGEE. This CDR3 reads CASSEDSEFSGANVLTF. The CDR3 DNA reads TGTGCCAGCAGCGAGGACAGTGAATTCTCTGGGGCCAACGTCCTGACTTTC.

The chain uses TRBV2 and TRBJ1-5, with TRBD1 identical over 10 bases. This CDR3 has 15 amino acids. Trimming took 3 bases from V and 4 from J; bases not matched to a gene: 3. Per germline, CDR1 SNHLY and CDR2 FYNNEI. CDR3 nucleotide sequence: TGTGCCAGCAGTGACCCGGGACAGGGGAATCAGCCCCAGCATTTT. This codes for CASSDPGQGNQPQHF.

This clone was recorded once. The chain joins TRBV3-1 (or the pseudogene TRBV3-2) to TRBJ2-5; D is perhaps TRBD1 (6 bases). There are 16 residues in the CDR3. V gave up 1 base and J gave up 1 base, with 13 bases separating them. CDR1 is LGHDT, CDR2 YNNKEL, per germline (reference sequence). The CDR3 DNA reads TGTGCCAGCAGCCAAGTTAGGACAGCCGCCCAAGAGACCCAGTACTTC. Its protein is CASSQVRTAAQETQYF.

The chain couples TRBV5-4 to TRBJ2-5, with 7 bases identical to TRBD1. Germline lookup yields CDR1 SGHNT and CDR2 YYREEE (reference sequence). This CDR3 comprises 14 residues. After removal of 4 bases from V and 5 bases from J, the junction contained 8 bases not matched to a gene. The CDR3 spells CASSQKQGLETQYF. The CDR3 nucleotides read TGTGCCAGCAGCCAGAAACAGGGGCTGGAGACCCAGTACTTC.